Below, 21 T cell receptor beta chains from the same sample are listed, as sequenced in a study of T cell changes during pregnancy in multiple sclerosis. Produced via immunoSEQ multiplex PCR; TCRdb's table is partial and in-frame only. The sample has tens of thousands of clones, approximately 91% seen once. Sample: CD4+ T cells from peripheral blood mononuclear cells, taken after pregnancy. Receptors were obtained from a female donor in good health, enrolled as a control in a pregnancy study.

This clone came up once. The V call is TRBV10-2, the J call TRBJ1-5; 11 nucleotides agree with TRBD1. Germline CDR1 WSHSY, CDR2 SAAADI. V was clipped by 4 bases and J by 8 bases; unmatched bases: 1. The CDR3 runs 13 residues. As DNA, the CDR3 is TGCGCCAGCAGTGGGGACAGGGGGGAGCCCCAGCATTTT. As protein: CASSGDRGEPQHF.

The chain is built from TRBV25-1 and TRBJ1-2; D might be TRBD1 (5 bases). Germline-derived CDR1 and CDR2 are MGHDK and SYGVNS. With 8 bases removed from V and 0 bases from J, the gap between germline ends came to 16 bases. The CDR3 is made up of 15 amino acids. CDR3 sequence reads: CASLREVGANYGYTF. CDR3 in DNA: TGTGCCAGCCTCAGGGAAGTTGGAGCTAACTATGGCTACACCTTC.

The chain has TRBV11-2 and TRBJ2-1; 8 bases agree with TRBD1. The V gene's germline CDR1 is SGHAT and CDR2 FQNNGV. The CDR3 is 16 amino acids. V lost 4 bases, J lost 4 bases, and 9 bases stayed unmatched. The chain's CDR3 is CASSSHRTGLYNEQFF. The CDR3 bases are TGTGCCAGCAGCTCCCACCGGACAGGGTTGTACAATGAGCAGTTCTTC.

A single count supports this clone. The chain carries TRBV27 and TRBJ1-2; unclear D gene. Germline-derived CDR1 and CDR2 are MNHEY and SMNVEV (reference sequence). V lost 6 bases, J lost 3 bases, and 14 bases lay in between. This CDR3 is built from 14 residues. The CDR3 reads CASSDDPRDYGYTF. The CDR3 DNA sequence: TGTGCCAGCAGCGATGACCCGAGGGACTATGGCTACACCTTC.

The chain couples TRBV19 to TRBJ1-1; D ambiguous. Germline assignment: CDR1 LNHDA and CDR2 SQIVND (reference sequence). The CDR3 loop spans 15 amino acids. Between the trimmed V and J ends, which lost 7 bases and 0 bases, there was a span of 15 bases. In DNA, the CDR3 is TGTGCCAGTACCCCCATGCAGTCCTTGAACACTGAAGCTTTCTTT. Translation: CASTPMQSLNTEAFF.

The chain couples TRBV25-1 to TRBJ1-1, with a tentative D call TRBD1 (5 bases). CDR3 length: 13 residues. V dropped 7 bases and J dropped 1 base, with 10 bases sitting between them. Per the germline V gene, CDR1 is MGHDK and CDR2 is SYGVNS. The CDR3 region has the DNA TGTGCCAGCAAAAACAGGCCGAACACTGAAGCTTTCTTT. It specifies CASKNRPNTEAFF.

J is TRBJ2-1 and V is TRBV29-1; 7 positions match TRBD1. Germline CDR1 SQVTM, CDR2 ANQGSEA. The CDR3 extends over 14 amino acids. Trimming at V came to 7 bases and at J to 0 bases, leaving 6 bases not matched to a gene. The CDR3 is CSAARGSSYNEQFF. CDR3 bases: TGCAGCGCCGCCAGGGGGAGCTCCTACAATGAGCAGTTCTTC.

CDR3 DNA sequence: TGTGCTAGTGGTTTGGCGTTCCTACCGACAGGTAGGGTGTCGAACACTGAAGCTTTCTTT. This encodes CASGLAFLPTGRVSNTEAFF. The chain combines TRBV12-5 with TRBJ1-1, with D perhaps TRBD1 (6 bases). The V end was cut by 1 base, the J end by 1 base, with 25 bases between. The CDR3 is 20 amino acids. The germline gives CDR1 LGHNT, CDR2 FRNRAP.

The J gene is TRBJ1-1, the V gene TRBV18; a possible D gene is TRBD1 (5 bases). The V end was cut by 6 bases, the J end by 3 bases, with 11 bases between. Germline CDR1 is KGHSH and CDR2 is LQKENI. This CDR3 is 13 amino acids long. CDR3 DNA sequence: TGTGCCAGCTCGCCGACGGGGGACACTGAAGCTTTCTTT. It is translated as CASSPTGDTEAFF. Combining the CDR3 with reference TRBV18 and TRBJ1-1 gives the whole variable domain NAGVMQNPRHLVRRRGQEARLRCSPMKGHSHVYWYRQLPEEGLKFMVYLQKENIIDESGMPKERFSAEFPKEGPSILRIQQVVRGDSAAYFCASSPTGDTEAFFGQGTRLTVV.

The chain employs TRBV29-1 and TRBJ2-6; tentative D call: TRBD1 (5 bases). V gave up 7 bases and J gave up 0 bases, with 7 bases separating them. The CDR3 totals 13 residues. CDR1 SQVTM and CDR2 ANQGSEA come from the germline V gene. CDR3 coding DNA: TGCAGCGCAGGGATCTCTGGGGCCAACGTCCTGACTTTC. Translating it yields CSAGISGANVLTF.

This clone was detected once. This chain connects TRBV5-1 to TRBJ2-7; the D is unclear. CDR3 length: 14 residues. Trimming took 4 bases from V and 0 from J, leaving 11 bases between them. Germline CDR1 is SGHRS and CDR2 is YFSETQ. The DNA of the CDR3 is TGCGCCAGCAGCCCCGACTTCAGCTCCTACGAGCAGTACTTC. Protein: CASSPDFSSYEQYF.

The rearrangement links TRBV19 to TRBJ2-7; TRBD1 matches at 7 bases. The trim removed 1 base at V and 0 bases at J, leaving 6 bases unmatched. There are 16 residues in the CDR3. In germline, CDR1 is LNHDA, CDR2 SQIVND (reference sequence). The CDR3 loop is CASSIGGTVHSYEQYF. The CDR3 DNA reads TGTGCCAGTAGTATAGGGGGGACAGTTCACTCCTACGAGCAGTACTTC.

The rearrangement uses TRBV7-2 and TRBJ2-7; TRBD2 agrees at 11 bases. V trimming: 5 bases; J trimming: 5 bases; junction bases outside the gene matches: 11. The CDR3 sequence is 16 residues long. The V gene's germline CDR1 is SGHTA and CDR2 FQGNSA. The CDR3 sequence is CASSQRSGGALNEQYF. In DNA form, the CDR3 reads TGTGCCAGCAGCCAACGTAGCGGGGGGGCTTTGAACGAGCAGTACTTC.

The V and J genes are TRBV19 and TRBJ2-1; 9 nucleotides line up with TRBD1. The CDR3 runs 16 residues. Germline V CDR1 and CDR2: LNHDA, SQIVND (reference sequence). With 3 bases clipped from V and 4 bases from J, the junction kept 7 bases outside the gene matches. The CDR3 loop reads CASSIGEQGAYNEQFF. The CDR3 DNA reads as TGTGCCAGTAGTATTGGGGAACAGGGGGCTTACAATGAGCAGTTCTTC.

The rearrangement joins TRBV20-1 to TRBJ1-2, with D maybe TRBD1 (5 bases). This CDR3 region has 11 residues. V shed 8 bases and J shed 5 bases, with 12 bases lying between them. Germline V gene data show CDR1 as DFQATT and CDR2 as SNEGSKA (reference sequence). The CDR3 loop reads CSPRGAYGYTF. The CDR3 DNA sequence: TGCAGTCCAAGGGGCGCATATGGCTACACCTTC.

This clone has a single count. The CDR3 loop reads CASSLPPANYGYTF. For the CDR3, the DNA is TGTGCCAGCAGCTTACCTCCAGCTAACTATGGCTACACCTTC. V gene TRBV7-8 combines with J gene TRBJ1-2; no clear D gene. The CDR3 is made up of 14 amino acids. Germline V gives CDR1 SGHVS, CDR2 FQNEAQ. Trimming took off 2 bases at V and 0 bases at J, with 7 bases between the two ends.

J is TRBJ1-5 and V is TRBV11-2; a possible D gene is TRBD1 (5 bases). The V gene lost 6 bases and the J gene lost 5 bases, with 29 bases spanning the gap. Germline V gene sequence: CDR1 SGHAT, CDR2 FQNNGV. There are 19 residues in the CDR3. The DNA of the CDR3 is TGTGCCAGCAGATCGAAAGGAGGGGAAGGAACGGGGGTGGATCAGCCCCAGCATTTT. It is translated as CASRSKGGEGTGVDQPQHF.

The chain recombines TRBV28 with TRBJ2-1; 7 bases match TRBD2. The CDR3 is 13 residues long. CDR1 and CDR2 from the germline V gene are MDHEN and SYDVKM. With 7 bases clipped from V and 7 bases from J, the junction kept 7 bases outside the gene matches. This CDR3 reads CASTQILANEQFF. CDR3 sequence (DNA): TGTGCCAGCACCCAAATACTAGCGAATGAGCAGTTCTTC.

The rearrangement links TRBV11-2 to TRBJ2-7, with a tentative D call TRBD1 (6 bases). Germline V gene data show CDR1 as SGHAT and CDR2 as FQNNGV. V shed 5 bases and J shed 6 bases, with 11 bases lying between them. The length of the CDR3 is 12 residues. The CDR3 DNA follows: TGTGCCAGCAGCCTAAACAGGGTCGAGCAGTACTTC. Translated, it gives CASSLNRVEQYF.

In this sample, this clone turned up once. The J gene is TRBJ2-7, the V gene TRBV27; 7 bases are a match to TRBD2. The CDR3 consists of 13 residues. With V trimmed by 8 bases and J by 4 bases, 8 bases remained unmatched. Germline assignment: CDR1 MNHEY and CDR2 SMNVEV (reference sequence). The CDR3 sequence: CASSGQRGYEQYF. The CDR3 DNA sequence: TGTGCCAGCTCTGGCCAGCGGGGTTACGAGCAGTACTTC.

The chain carries TRBV11-2 and TRBJ2-3, with 9 nucleotides matching TRBD1. CDR1 is SGHAT, CDR2 FQNNGV, per germline. This CDR3 has 16 amino acids. V dropped 2 bases and J dropped 3; count of bases not matched to a gene: 6. CDR3 loop: CASSLLTGGFTDTQYF. The CDR3 nucleotides read TGTGCCAGCAGCTTACTGACAGGGGGGTTTACAGATACGCAGTATTTT.